These T cell receptor beta chains were read from a single sample in a study of blood T cell repertoires in COVID-19. Data came from immunoSEQ multiplex PCR; TCRdb stores just in-frame clones and leaves some out. This sample has tens of thousands of clones, with 70% to 90% found just once. Source material: peripheral blood. The origin of the receptors is a man aged 40-50 years with acute or convalescent COVID-19. The CDR3 runs from the conserved cysteine through the conserved F or W. The D gene is left open where the match is weak. Not every row has a clone size; where given, it reads once, few, many or a size class.

J | D | size | V | DNA | CDR3
TRBJ2-5 | TRBD2 | NA | TRBV5-3 | TGTGCCAGAACCCCGCTTGGGGGGGACCCCCAGTACTTC | CARTPLGGDPQYF
TRBJ1-3 | NA | NA | TRBV4-1 | TGCGCCAGCAGCCAAGATATGGGAAACACCATATATTTT | CASSQDMGNTIYF
TRBJ1-2 | NA | NA | TRBV5-4 | TGTGCCAGCAGCGGGGGCGTAGTCCGCTACACCTTC | CASSGGVVRYTF
TRBJ1-1 | NA | NA | TRBV5-1 | TGCGCCAGCTCCCCCGGGACACCAACTTACACTGAAGCTTTCTTT | CASSPGTPTYTEAFF
TRBJ1-4 | NA | once | TRBV5-6 | TGTGCCAGCAGCTTGCGGCCCGGGAGTTCTGCAACTAATGAAAAACTGTTTTTT | CASSLRPGSSATNEKLFF
TRBJ1-5 | NA | NA | TRBV15 | TGTGCCACCAGGTGGGGCAGGGGTAGCAATCAGCCCCAGCATTTT | CATRWGRGSNQPQHF
TRBJ1-2 | TRBD1 | many | TRBV6-6 | TGTGCCAGCAGCCACTACGAGACAGGGGGGTGGGTCTACACCTTC | CASSHYETGGWVYTF
TRBJ1-5 | TRBD1 | NA | TRBV30 | TGTGCCTGGAGTAGGGCGACAGGGGTCGGTCAGCCCCAGCATTTT | CAWSRATGVGQPQHF
TRBJ2-5 | NA | NA | TRBV14 | TGTGCCAGCAGCCAGAACCTCCCGGGGTCCCAAGAGACCCAGTACTTC | CASSQNLPGSQETQYF
TRBJ2-7 | NA | few | TRBV2 | TGTGCCAGCAAACGGGGTAACCTCTACGAGCAGTACTTC | CASKRGNLYEQYF
TRBJ1-1 | NA | NA | TRBV11-2 | TGTGCCAGCAGCTTCCACGGGACGGGGGTAACTGCTTTCTTT | CASSFHGTGVTAFF
TRBJ1-2 | NA | once | TRBV19 | TGTGCCAGTAGTCCCAGAAGTGACTATGGCTACACCTTC | CASSPRSDYGYTF
TRBJ2-2 | NA | NA | TRBV2 | TGTGCCAGCAGTGAAAGTCGAGGGCCGGGCGGGGAGCTGTTTTTT | CASSESRGPGGELFF
TRBJ2-2 | TRBD1 | NA | TRBV5-1 | TGCGCCAGCAGCTTGGCCGGGACAGGGGAACGAACCGGGGAGCTGTTTTTT | CASSLAGTGERTGELFF